One sample yielded the 2 T cell receptor beta chains listed below, sequenced in a study of T-cell memory formation after mild COVID-19. TCRdb analysed the 5' RACE reads with MiXCR anew, one entry per CDR3 protein. The sample holds 150,000 to 200,000 distinct CDR3 sequences, approximately 10% seen once. Sequenced sample: PBMCs or a T cell subset sorted from them (not recorded which). The source of these receptors is a man between 18 and 35 years old who had mild COVID-19 (a few samples of this study predate the infection). Cell type and time point are not known.

In this sample, this clonotype turned up a few times. This chain uses TRBV5-1 with TRBJ1-2, with TRBD1 matching over 8 bases. Germline trimming cut 1 base from V and 8 bases from J; bases unmatched to any gene: 7. The CDR3 is 14 residues long. The germline V gene encodes CDR1 SGHRS and CDR2 YFSETQ. The CDR3 here is CASSLFDRGSGYTF. CDR3 DNA: TGCGCCAGCAGCTTGTTCGACAGGGGTTCCGGCTACACCTTC.

This clonotype occurred a few times. The chain is built from TRBV6-5 and TRBJ1-2; 7 bases line up with TRBD1. Trimming took 2 bases from V and 2 from J; bases not matched to a gene: 2. This CDR3 contains 14 residues. The germline gives CDR1 MNHEY, CDR2 SVGAGI. CDR3 sequence reads: CASSYVGQNYGYTF. For the CDR3, the DNA is TGTGCCAGCAGTTACGTGGGACAGAACTATGGCTACACCTTC.